A selection of T cell receptor beta chains follows, all from one sample in a study of T cells in tuberculosis. Generated by immunoSEQ multiplex PCR, the TCRdb table keeps only in-frame clones and is missing some. The table includes about 49,000 clones, roughly 96% detected once. Material: PBMCs, obtained at tuberculosis diagnosis. Receptor source: an adult with tuberculosis. CDR3s include the opening cysteine and the closing phenylalanine or tryptophan.

J: TRBJ2-1; V: TRBV6-1; CDR3: CASSEAAIGNEQFF
J: TRBJ2-7; V: TRBV11-2; CDR3: CASSSFGGSYF
J: TRBJ1-1; V: TRBV28; CDR3: CASRGVGGRNTEAFF
J: TRBJ2-7; V: TRBV27; CDR3: CASSSDDRVWDEQYF
J: TRBJ1-1; V: TRBV6-6; CDR3: CASSRPGQAGRAFF
J: TRBJ1-1; V: TRBV30; CDR3: CARSGGRNTEAFF
J: TRBJ2-3; V: TRBV2; CDR3: CASSKRRLAGTDTQYF
J: TRBJ2-1; V: TRBV7-6; CDR3: CASSLRSASGRADNEQFF
J: TRBJ1-1; V: TRBV5-1; CDR3: CASSFRGVNTEAFF
J: TRBJ1-1; V: TRBV5-1; CDR3: CASSPGYTEAFF
J: TRBJ1-4; V: TRBV30; CDR3: CAWSWGVGEKLFF
J: TRBJ2-3; V: TRBV10-1; CDR3: CASSGGLAGGVDTQYF
J: TRBJ2-3; V: TRBV27; CDR3: CASRKGYREDTQYF
J: TRBJ2-3; V: TRBV27; CDR3: CASSPSTDTQYF
J: TRBJ2-1; V: TRBV5-4; CDR3: CASSLVRQDNEQFF
J: TRBJ1-2; V: TRBV23-1; CDR3: CASPRDHSPGQGSGCGYTF
J: TRBJ1-5; V: TRBV9; CDR3: CASSVGGRVDQPQHF
J: TRBJ2-1; V: TRBV19; CDR3: CASSPGLPWVDEQFF
J: TRBJ1-1; V: TRBV6-5; CDR3: CASSWDRTGGTEAFF
J: TRBJ2-2; V: TRBV6-4; CDR3: CASSAGQFTGELFF
J: TRBJ2-2; V: TRBV7-8; CDR3: CASSLGLAGGPTGELFF
J: TRBJ2-5; V: TRBV5-1; CDR3: CASSARTARASETQYF
J: TRBJ2-1; V: TRBV5-4; CDR3: CASSGRDSYNEQFF
J: TRBJ2-3; V: TRBV10-3; CDR3: CAIRPTLAGDTDTQYF
J: TRBJ2-1; V: TRBV4-1; CDR3: CASSQMGLAPSSYNEQFF
J: TRBJ2-1; V: TRBV11-1; CDR3: CASRDRAVNEQFF
J: TRBJ2-5; V: TRBV2; CDR3: CATWAGTQYF
J: TRBJ1-2; V: TRBV30; CDR3: CAWSGTRTGRLDYGYTF
J: TRBJ2-2; V: TRBV18; CDR3: CASSPWGQGANTGELFF
J: TRBJ2-1; V: TRBV5-1; CDR3: CASSSGTGKFF
J: TRBJ2-3; V: TRBV9; CDR3: CASSVGDRGREDTQYF
J: TRBJ2-7; V: TRBV11-3; CDR3: CASSSTGGGYEQYF
J: TRBJ2-7; V: TRBV7-2; CDR3: CASSSSGLEQYF
J: TRBJ2-7; V: TRBV5-1; CDR3: CASTVGFNSYEQYF
J: TRBJ2-7; V: TRBV14; CDR3: CASSFARGGGEQYF
J: TRBJ2-2; V: TRBV6-1; CDR3: CASSEAGQRTELFF
J: TRBJ2-3; V: TRBV27; CDR3: CASSLTSGRALSTDTQYF
J: TRBJ2-3; V: TRBV5-1; CDR3: CASSLSDRADTQYF
J: TRBJ1-2; V: TRBV5-1; CDR3: CASSLGDRPLYGYTF
J: TRBJ2-7; V: TRBV7-9; CDR3: CARPHGEQYF
J: TRBJ2-7; V: TRBV10-3; CDR3: CAIKPSGSSYEQYF
J: TRBJ2-5; V: TRBV23-1; CDR3: CASSQWRWNTGLEETQYF
J: TRBJ2-7; V: TRBV7-2; CDR3: CASSLGASGTYEQYF